The rows below give T cell receptor beta chains drawn from one sample of a study of cytomegalovirus exposure and HLA in healthy donors. The assay was immunoSEQ multiplex PCR, and TCRdb's table has in-frame clones only and misses some. The sample lists 60,000 to 75,000 clones, about 95% occurring once. The sequenced sample consisted of PBMCs. The origin of the receptors is a woman under 30 in good health and CMV-seropositive. Each CDR3 is given with its conserved first and last residue. Fields, in order: V gene, CDR3 length, clone size, J gene, D gene, CDR3 DNA, CDR3 protein. The D gene is left open where the match is weak. Where a row states a size, it is once, few, many or the class of an expanded clone; other rows omit it.

v_call: TRBV29-1
cdr3_length: 14
clone_size: once
j_call: TRBJ2-1
d_call: .
cdr3_nt: TGCAGCGTCCGGGCGGGACAGTCCGTCAATGAGCAGTTCTTC
cdr3_aa: CSVRAGQSVNEQFF

v_call: TRBV18
cdr3_length: 17
clone_size: .
j_call: TRBJ2-2
d_call: TRBD2
cdr3_nt: TGTGCCAGCTCACCAACACCACTAGCGGGATTCACCGGGGAGCTGTTTTTT
cdr3_aa: CASSPTPLAGFTGELFF

v_call: TRBV5-1
cdr3_length: 13
clone_size: .
j_call: TRBJ1-1
d_call: TRBD1
cdr3_nt: TGCGCCAGCAGCTGGACAGGGGACACTGAAGCTTTCTTT
cdr3_aa: CASSWTGDTEAFF

v_call: TRBV10-3
cdr3_length: 14
clone_size: .
j_call: TRBJ1-2
d_call: .
cdr3_nt: TGTGCCATCAGCCCCTTCCGGGAGGGGGATGGCTACACCTTC
cdr3_aa: CAISPFREGDGYTF

v_call: TRBV28
cdr3_length: 12
clone_size: .
j_call: TRBJ1-5
d_call: .
cdr3_nt: TGTGCCTCCCGTGGAGGCAATCAGCCCCAGCATTTT
cdr3_aa: CASRGGNQPQHF

v_call: TRBV29-1
cdr3_length: 13
clone_size: .
j_call: TRBJ2-2
d_call: .
cdr3_nt: TGCAGCGTGAGGCGCGGGGACACCGGGGAGCTGTTTTTT
cdr3_aa: CSVRRGDTGELFF

v_call: TRBV5-6
cdr3_length: 17
clone_size: .
j_call: TRBJ2-1
d_call: .
cdr3_nt: TGTGCCAGCAGCCAGAACCGGGGTTCGAGTCGGCACAATGAGCAGTTCTTC
cdr3_aa: CASSQNRGSSRHNEQFF

v_call: TRBV21-1
cdr3_length: 15
clone_size: .
j_call: TRBJ1-2
d_call: .
cdr3_nt: TGTGCCAGCAGCAAAGCTGTGGAGATTCGATATGGCTACACCTTC
cdr3_aa: CASSKAVEIRYGYTF

v_call: TRBV7-2
cdr3_length: 14
clone_size: .
j_call: TRBJ2-3
d_call: TRBD2
cdr3_nt: TGTGCCAGCAGACCCGGGGGGAGCACAGATACGCAGTATTTT
cdr3_aa: CASRPGGSTDTQYF

v_call: TRBV29-1
cdr3_length: 12
clone_size: .
j_call: TRBJ2-7
d_call: .
cdr3_nt: TGCAGCGTTGTAAAGTCGGCGGGTGAGCAGTACTTC
cdr3_aa: CSVVKSAGEQYF